Listed below are T cell receptor beta chains from one sample, sequenced in a study of blood T cell repertoires in COVID-19. Sequenced by immunoSEQ multiplex PCR; TCRdb stores in-frame clones only, minus some. The sample includes 55,000 to 65,000 clones, about nine tenths seen only once; the top ten take around 9.4%. Sample: peripheral blood. These receptors originate from a human donor in a cohort sampled during active COVID-19. CDR3s include the opening cysteine and the closing phenylalanine or tryptophan. The D gene is left open where the match is weak. Clone size is shown for a subset of rows, as once, few, many or a class of expanded clone.

J gene	D gene	V gene	CDR3 length	clone size	CDR3 DNA	CDR3 protein
TRBJ2-5	TRBD2	TRBV27	12	NA	TGTGCCAGCAGTTTAGGACTAGGGACCCAGTACTTC	CASSLGLGTQYF
TRBJ1-2	NA	TRBV6-6	15	NA	TGTGCCAGCAGGCTAAACAGGGCTGCTAACTATGGCTACACCTTC	CASRLNRAANYGYTF
TRBJ2-1	NA	TRBV15	17	NA	TGTGCCACCAGCAGAGGGGGGGGCGGCAGCTCCTACAATGAGCAGTTCTTC	CATSRGGGGSSYNEQFF
TRBJ2-3	NA	TRBV7-3	14	NA	TGTGCCAGCAGCTTAGACTTTGACCATGGGACGCAGTATTTT	CASSLDFDHGTQYF
TRBJ2-5	TRBD2	TRBV9	16	NA	TGTGCCAGCAGTGAAGGACTAGCGGGTTTCCAAGAGACCCAGTACTTC	CASSEGLAGFQETQYF
TRBJ1-6	TRBD1	TRBV18	17	NA	TGTGCCAGCTCACCATTCAGGGACAGGAAATATAATTCACCCCTCCACTTT	CASSPFRDRKYNSPLHF
TRBJ1-2	TRBD1	TRBV6-6	15	NA	TGTGCCAGCAGTTCCGCAGGGGGCCGCAACTATGGCTACACCTTC	CASSSAGGRNYGYTF
TRBJ2-6	TRBD1	TRBV11-2	18	once	TGTGCCAGCAGCCAACCCAGGGGGCGAGGCACTGGGGCCAACGTCCTGACTTTC	CASSQPRGRGTGANVLTF
TRBJ2-6	TRBD2	TRBV28	15	NA	TGTGCCAGCAGGTCGGGGGGTTCGGGGGCCAACGTCCTGACTTTC	CASRSGGSGANVLTF
TRBJ2-7	TRBD1	TRBV18	13	NA	TGTGCCAGCTCACCAAGGGGGCCGGACGAGCAGTACTTC	CASSPRGPDEQYF
TRBJ2-1	NA	TRBV9	13	NA	TGTGCCAGCAGCCCACAGGGATACAATGAGCAGTTCTTC	CASSPQGYNEQFF
TRBJ2-3	TRBD2	TRBV4-2	16	NA	TGTGCCAGCAGCCGGCGGGGTGGGAGGGCCACAGATACGCAGTATTTT	CASSRRGGRATDTQYF
TRBJ2-6	TRBD2	TRBV9	14	NA	TGTGCCAGCAGCGTAGTTGGACTAGCGCCCGTCCTGACTTTC	CASSVVGLAPVLTF
TRBJ2-5	TRBD1	TRBV6-5	12	once	TGTGCCACGGGACAGGGAAGAGAGACCCAGTACTTC	CATGQGRETQYF
TRBJ2-7	NA	TRBV4-1	15	NA	TGCGCCAGCAGCCAAGTCGGGGGTTCCCTCTACGAGCAGTACTTC	CASSQVGGSLYEQYF
TRBJ1-4	NA	TRBV5-1	16	NA	TGCGCCAGCAGCTTGGCCGGAGGGGCGGCTAATGAAAAACTGTTTTTT	CASSLAGGAANEKLFF
TRBJ2-1	NA	TRBV21-1	17	once	TGTGCCAGCAGCAAAAAATCGGTTCCGGGGACCTACAATGAGCAGTTCTTC	CASSKKSVPGTYNEQFF
TRBJ1-4	NA	TRBV7-2	13	NA	TGTGCCAGCAGCTTTGTCTGGGAGGAAAAACTGTTTTTT	CASSFVWEEKLFF
TRBJ1-1	TRBD1	TRBV29-1	14	NA	TGCAGCGTTGAATTACGGACAGGGGTCACTGAAGCTTTCTTT	CSVELRTGVTEAFF
TRBJ2-1	TRBD2	TRBV2	17	NA	TGTGCCAGCAGACGGACTAGCGCCGTAAGCTCCTACAATGAGCAGTTCTTC	CASRRTSAVSSYNEQFF
TRBJ1-5	NA	TRBV19	15	NA	TGTGCCAGTAGTACGGGACTATATAGCAATCAGCCCCAGCATTTT	CASSTGLYSNQPQHF
TRBJ2-1	NA	TRBV7-2	15	NA	TGTGCCAGCACCAAAGGCTCGGGGGATGGGAATGAGCAGTTCTTC	CASTKGSGDGNEQFF